Listed here are 32 T cell receptor beta chains from one sample, sequenced in a study of regulatory T cells in long-lasting Graves disease. iRepertoire HTBI primers and Arm-PCR of CDR3 regions built TCR beta libraries. TCRdb reprocessed the multiplex PCR reads via MiXCR and lists one record per CDR3 protein. The repertoire holds about 440,000 distinct CDR3 sequences, with about 15% as singletons. Noted time point: newly diagnosed GD, antithyroid drugs for less than 3 months. TCR sequences were obtained from RNA taken from PBMCs. These data were likewise used in another study, on T cells in Graves' hyperthyroidism and ophthalmopathy.

Specimen: peripheral blood mononuclear cells (PBMCs), collected at new diagnosis, from a patient treated with antithyroid drugs. The receptors stem from a woman aged 30 to 39 with Graves disease.

This clonotype was counted many times. The V gene is TRBV9, the J gene TRBJ1-1; D is unresolved. Germline V lookup: CDR1 SGDLS, CDR2 YYNGEE. V lost 0 bases and J 7 bases, leaving 7 bases between the germline ends. This CDR3 has 12 amino acids. CDR3 sequence reads: CASSVEGYEAFF. The CDR3 nucleotides are TGTGCCAGCAGCGTAGAAGGGTATGAAGCTTTCTTT.

This chain links TRBV6-4 with TRBJ1-1; D gene uncertain. Trimming stripped 4 bases from V and 2 bases from J, with 14 bases between. CDR1 is MRHNA and CDR2 is SNTAGT in the germline V gene. The CDR3 runs 15 residues. CDR3 sequence reads: CASSVSLNQNTEAFF. As DNA, the CDR3 is TGTGCCAGCAGTGTTAGTCTCAATCAAAACACTGAAGCTTTCTTT.

This clonotype was counted only a few times. The CDR3 DNA reads as TGCAGTGCTAGAGCGCAAATAGAGGGCCACGAGCAGTACTTC. As protein: CSARAQIEGHEQYF. J is TRBJ2-7 and V is TRBV20-1; the D gene is possibly TRBD2 (5 bases). The V gene lost 1 base and the J gene lost 5 bases, with 15 bases spanning the gap. The length of the CDR3 is 14 residues. The germline gives CDR1 DFQATT, CDR2 SNEGSKA (reference sequence).

The sample holds many counts of this clonotype. The V and J genes are TRBV12-3 or TRBV12-4 and TRBJ2-3; TRBD1 might be the D (6 bases). The V and J ends lost 7 bases and 0 bases respectively, with 8 bases between them. The CDR3 sequence is 13 residues long. DNA for the CDR3: TGTGCCAGCAATAGGGGGAGCACAGATACGCAGTATTTT. It translates to CASNRGSTDTQYF.

This clonotype was observed a few times. The V and J genes are TRBV12-5 and TRBJ1-1; D possibly corresponds to TRBD1 (5 bases). The CDR3 runs to 16 residues. Germline CDR1 is LGHNT and CDR2 is FRNRAP. V dropped 0 bases and J dropped 0 bases, with 11 bases sitting between them. Here the CDR3 reads CASGLVLGGMNTEAFF. The DNA of the CDR3 is TGTGCTAGTGGTTTGGTGCTCGGGGGGATGAACACTGAAGCTTTCTTT.

The chain joins TRBV27 to TRBJ2-7, with 8 bases matching TRBD2. With V trimmed by 5 bases and J by 4 bases, 10 bases remained unmatched. This CDR3 is built from 15 residues. Germline CDR1 reads MNHEY; CDR2 reads SMNVEV (reference sequence). The CDR3 loop reads CASSGSGTSVYEQYF. In nucleotides, the CDR3 is TGTGCCAGCAGTGGTAGCGGGACATCGGTATACGAGCAGTACTTC.

About this clonotype itself: A much larger clone lies one base from this, so it may be a read error. The conserved closing phenylalanine or tryptophan is absent in this CDR3, likely reflecting a read error. This chain joins TRBV2 and TRBJ2-1; TRBD1 matches 10 bases. Germline CDR1 and CDR2: SNHLY and FYNNEI. This CDR3 is built from 13 residues. The J segment lost 9 bases and the V segment lost 6 bases, leaving 5 bases of the junction unmatched. The CDR3 DNA reads TGTGCCAGCAGCGGACAGGGGGAGGGTGAGCAGTTCCTC. The encoded protein is CASSGQGEGEQFL.

There are many counts of this clonotype. V usage is TRBV27 and J usage is TRBJ1-5; D is unresolved. The CDR3 has 13 amino acids. Germline V gene sequence: CDR1 MNHEY, CDR2 SMNVEV (reference sequence). The V gene lost 8 bases and the J gene lost 5 bases, with 13 bases spanning the gap. The CDR3: CASALDTYQPQHF. The CDR3 DNA reads as TGTGCCAGCGCCCTCGACACCTATCAGCCCCAGCATTTT.

This clonotype was observed a handful of times. V gene TRBV4-2 combines with J gene TRBJ2-2; TRBD2 is a possible D gene (6 bases). CDR3 length equals 17 residues. Per the germline V gene, CDR1 is LGHNA and CDR2 is YNFKEQ. The V end was cut by 2 bases, the J end by 4 bases, with 17 bases between. The DNA for the CDR3 is TGTGCCAGCAGCCAACTAGAGGTCGGCGGGGTCACCGGGGAGCTGTTTTTT. It codes for CASSQLEVGGVTGELFF.

This clonotype was seen at least ten times. The rearrangement uses TRBV20-1 and TRBJ1-1; tentative D call: TRBD1 (5 bases). Trimming pared 5 bases from V and 6 bases from J, leaving 16 bases between. CDR3 length equals 13 residues. CDR1 DFQATT and CDR2 SNEGSKA come from the germline V gene (reference sequence). The CDR3 nucleotides read TGCAGTGCTCCCCCCCGGGGGGTTGCTGAAGCTTTCTTT. As protein: CSAPPRGVAEAFF.

This clonotype was counted only a few times. This chain joins TRBV9 and TRBJ2-2; the match to TRBD1 covers 7 bases. In germline, CDR1 is SGDLS, CDR2 YYNGEE. CDR3 size: 15 residues. V lost 4 bases, J lost 2 bases, and 5 bases stayed unmatched. CDR3 sequence reads: CASSPRDSNTGELFF. The CDR3 coding sequence is TGTGCCAGCAGCCCCCGGGACAGCAACACCGGGGAGCTGTTTTTT.

The gene calls are TRBV4-1 and TRBJ2-1, with 7 bases lining up with TRBD2. The CDR3 has 12 residues. V shed 4 bases and J 11 bases; nucleotides not matched to a gene: 5. The germline gives CDR1 MGHRA, CDR2 YSYEKL. CDR3 region: CASSLLAEKQFF. As DNA, the CDR3 is TGCGCCAGCAGCCTCCTAGCGGAAAAGCAGTTCTTC.

On this clonotype: No conserved phenylalanine or tryptophan is present at the end of the CDR3, so a read error is the likely explanation. CDR3 in amino acids: CASSYSRQGNTEAFL. CDR3 sequence (DNA): TGTGCCAGCAGTTACTCGAGACAGGGGAACACTGAAGCTTTCCTT. The V and J genes are TRBV6-2 or TRBV6-3 and TRBJ1-1; 7 positions match TRBD1. The CDR3 is 15 amino acids. Looked up from germline, CDR1 is MNHEY and CDR2 is SVGEGT. V dropped 0 bases and J dropped 1; count of bases not matched to a gene: 2.

The chain is built from TRBV3-1 and TRBJ2-3, with 10 bases that match TRBD2. The CDR3 consists of 16 residues. The germline V gene has CDR1 LGHDT and CDR2 YNNKEL (reference sequence). Germline trimming cut 3 bases from V and 4 bases from J; bases unmatched to any gene: 7. CDR3 sequence: CASSHQLAGHSDTQYF. The CDR3 nucleotides are TGTGCCAGCAGCCACCAACTAGCGGGACACTCAGATACGCAGTATTTT.

This rearrangement joins TRBV5-1 to TRBJ2-1; D is uncertain. V dropped 2 bases and J dropped 9 bases, with 21 bases sitting between them. CDR1 SGHRS and CDR2 YFSETQ come from the germline V gene. CDR3 length: 16 amino acids. The CDR3 region is CASSLSTETPGGEQFF. DNA of the CDR3: TGCGCCAGCAGCTTATCAACGGAAACTCCCGGCGGTGAGCAGTTCTTC. Full variable domain (missing parts from reference TRBV5-1 and TRBJ2-1): KAGVTQTPRYLIKTRGQQVTLSCSPISGHRSVSWYQQTPGQGLQFLFEYFSETQRNKGNFPGRFSGRQFSNSRSEMNVSTLELGDSALYLCASSLSTETPGGEQFFGPGTRLTVL.

The chain recombines TRBV20-1 with TRBJ2-1, with D maybe TRBD2 (5 bases). The CDR3 consists of 12 residues. Deletions cut 0 bases from V and 10 bases from J, with 10 bases between. CDR1 is DFQATT and CDR2 is SNEGSKA in the germline V gene (reference sequence). CDR3 region: CSAREREYEQFF. CDR3 sequence (DNA): TGCAGTGCTAGAGAACGGGAATACGAGCAGTTCTTC.

This clonotype has ten or more counts. The chain combines TRBV19 with TRBJ1-5, with 8 bases identical to TRBD1. J lost 4 bases, V lost 3 bases, and 5 bases had no gene match. CDR3 length equals 15 residues. CDR1 is LNHDA and CDR2 is SQIVND in the germline V gene (reference sequence). The DNA for the CDR3 is TGTGCCAGTAGTATCCGCGGGACAGGAAATCAGCCCCAGCATTTT. It translates to CASSIRGTGNQPQHF.

At least ten counts were recorded for this clonotype. The CDR3 nucleotides are TGTGCCAGCAGAGGACAGATAAACACTGAAGCTTTCTTT. Translating it yields CASRGQINTEAFF. The chain links TRBV2 to TRBJ1-1; possibly TRBD1 for D (6 bases). Germline CDR1 is SNHLY and CDR2 is FYNNEI. The CDR3 consists of 13 residues. V was pared by 6 bases and J by 2 bases, with 10 bases between.

This clonotype was recorded many times. The junction differs from germline at one of its ends, possibly a read error. V and J are TRBV28 and TRBJ1-1; no reliable D call. This CDR3 region has 14 residues. Germline V gene lookup returns CDR1 MDHEN and CDR2 SYDVKM. The CDR3 loop reads CASSLDGLNTEAFF. In DNA form, the CDR3 reads TGCGCCAGCAGCTTGGATGGATTGAACACTGAAGCTTTCTTT.

With regard to this clonotype: Since a much larger clone is just one base distant, this may be a read error. The conserved phenylalanine or tryptophan is not found at the CDR3 terminus, so this likely reflects a read error. The chain couples TRBV20-1 to TRBJ1-4, with no clear D. The V end was cut by 3 bases, the J end by 8 bases, with 19 bases between. The germline V gene has CDR1 DFQATT and CDR2 SNEGSKA (reference sequence). The CDR3 length is 15 residues. CDR3 in amino acids: CSASPGLGRGEKLFS. The CDR3 region has the DNA TGCAGTGCTAGCCCGGGGTTGGGAAGAGGGGAAAAACTGTTTTCT.

This clonotype was seen ten or more times. The chain has TRBV3-1 and TRBJ1-1; unclear D gene. This CDR3 is built from 13 residues. In germline, CDR1 is LGHDT, CDR2 YNNKEL (reference sequence). V shed 6 bases and J shed 4 bases, with 12 bases lying between them. CDR3 bases: TGTGCCAGCAGAAGGAGGCAAAGCACTGAAGCTTTCTTT. This codes for CASRRRQSTEAFF.

The chain links TRBV5-1 to TRBJ2-7; 7 nucleotides match TRBD2. The V segment lost 3 bases and the J segment 3 bases; nucleotides outside the gene matches: 9. This CDR3 has 15 residues. Germline CDR1 SGHRS, CDR2 YFSETQ. The CDR3 bases are TGCGCCAGCAGCTCACTCGGGACTACCAACTACGAGCAGTACTTC. Protein sequence: CASSSLGTTNYEQYF.

As concerns this clonotype: A much more abundant neighbour one base away suggests this may be a read error. The chain has TRBV3-1 and TRBJ1-2; D call uncertain. There are 13 residues in the CDR3. V was trimmed by 0 bases and J by 3 bases, leaving 5 bases between them. Germline CDR1 is LGHDT and CDR2 is YNNKEL (reference sequence). CDR3 protein: CASSQETDYGYTF. The DNA for the CDR3 is TGTGCCAGCAGCCAAGAAACAGACTATGGCTACACCTTC.

This clonotype was seen a single time. With a much larger clone just one base away, this may be a read error. CDR3 protein: CSARDFDTFYNEQYF. The CDR3 bases are TGCAGTGCTAGAGACTTCGACACATTCTACAATGAGCAGTACTTC. The V gene is TRBV20-1, the J gene TRBJ2-4, with D unclear. Germline values: CDR1 DFQATT, CDR2 SNEGSKA (reference sequence). The CDR3 has 15 residues. Trimming cost V 0 bases and J 13 bases, with 22 bases left between them.

This clonotype has at least ten counts. This rearrangement joins TRBV27 to TRBJ2-7; D uncertain. Trimming removed 1 base from V and 1 base from J, with 14 bases in between. Germline CDR1 and CDR2: MNHEY and SMNVEV (reference sequence). The CDR3 runs 16 residues. The CDR3 loop is CASSLYPPDGSYEQYF. CDR3 nucleotide sequence: TGTGCCAGCAGTTTATACCCACCCGACGGGTCCTACGAGCAGTACTTC.

This clonotype occurred many times. The rearrangement links TRBV15 to TRBJ1-4; TRBD1 might be the D (6 bases). V lost 5 bases, J lost 4 bases, and 14 bases lay in between. CDR1 is LNHNV, CDR2 YYDKDF, per germline (reference sequence). The CDR3 is 15 residues long. The CDR3 is CATSGKQGGNEKLFF. The CDR3 nucleotides read TGTGCCACCAGCGGGAAACAGGGCGGTAATGAAAAACTGTTTTTT.

This clonotype showed up many times. The chain links TRBV11-2 to TRBJ2-1; D ambiguous. V was pared by 1 base and J by 7 bases, with 8 bases between. In germline, CDR1 is SGHAT, CDR2 FQNNGV. The CDR3 sequence is 13 residues long. The CDR3 is CASSLVVVNEQFF. The CDR3 DNA reads as TGTGCCAGCAGCTTAGTGGTGGTGAATGAGCAGTTCTTC. The whole variable domain, remainder taken from reference TRBV11-2 and TRBJ2-1, is EAGVAQSPRYKIIEKRQSVAFWCNPISGHATLYWYQQILGQGPKLLIQFQNNGVVDDSQLPKDRFSAERLKGVDSTLKIQPAKLEDSAVYLCASSLVVVNEQFFGPGTRLTVL.

This clonotype was counted many times. The chain carries TRBV6-5 and TRBJ1-1, with D possibly being TRBD1 (5 bases). This CDR3 has 15 amino acids. Germline CDR1 is MNHEY and CDR2 is SVGAGI. Trimming removed 2 bases at V and 7 bases at J, with 17 bases between. CDR3 in DNA: TGTGCCAGCAGTTACCAGGGATCTGGAAACGGTGAAGCTTTCTTT. Its protein product is CASSYQGSGNGEAFF.

This clonotype was detected ten times or more. J is TRBJ2-7 and V is TRBV2; no firm D call. This CDR3 region has 13 residues. CDR1 SNHLY and CDR2 FYNNEI come from the germline V gene. Trimming stripped 7 bases from V and 0 bases from J, with 10 bases between. For the CDR3, the DNA is TGTGCCAGCACCCCAAAAAGCTCCTACGAGCAGTACTTC. It yields the protein CASTPKSSYEQYF.

Many counts were recorded for this clonotype. The chain carries TRBV6-4 and TRBJ2-7; 11 bases align to TRBD2. Unmatched junction bases numbered 15, after V lost 6 bases and J lost 2 bases. Germline CDR1 MRHNA, CDR2 SNTAGT. CDR3 size: 18 residues. The CDR3 protein is CASSLTSGTTPTTYEQYF. The CDR3 DNA reads TGTGCCAGCAGCTTGACTAGCGGGACCACCCCTACGACCTACGAGCAGTACTTC.

This clonotype was recorded a few times. The chain couples TRBV6-2 or TRBV6-3 to TRBJ1-2; D is ambiguous. The CDR3 is 16 residues long. Germline assignment: CDR1 MNHEY and CDR2 SVGEGT. V was pared by 0 bases and J by 1 base, with 12 bases between. In nucleotides, the CDR3 is TGTGCCAGCAGTTACTCGGCGGCTATCTTTAACTATGGCTACACCTTC. It specifies CASSYSAAIFNYGYTF.

This clonotype was observed many times. The chain recombines TRBV3-1 with TRBJ2-1; D unclear. The CDR3 has 13 residues. Germline CDR1 LGHDT, CDR2 YNNKEL (reference sequence). The V and J ends lost 1 base and 7 bases respectively, with 8 bases between them. The DNA for the CDR3 is TGTGCCAGCAGCCAAGGCGCAAGAAATGAGCAGTTCTTC. Its translation: CASSQGARNEQFF.